The 17 T cell receptor beta chains presented below share a single source sample, sequenced in a study of molecular identifiers for immune sequencing clone quantification. Each CDR3 protein is one row after TCRdb ran MiXCR on the PCR reads. The sample carries tens of thousands of distinct CDR3 sequences, approximately 18% recorded once. Sequenced input: naive CD8+ T cells from blood, with Jurkat cell RNA spiked in. Subset: FACS-sorted CD8+CD4-CCR7+CD45RA+ naive T cells. The origin of the receptors is a human donor in good health. Some libraries in this study had Jurkat cell RNA spiked in.

This clonotype was counted many times. The rearrangement uses TRBV7-2 and TRBJ1-2, with D perhaps TRBD1 (5 bases). This CDR3 has 16 residues. The V end was cut by 1 base, the J end by 3 bases, with 15 bases between. The germline V gene has CDR1 SGHTA and CDR2 FQGNSA. The CDR3 is CASSLVGGEQDYGYTF. As DNA, the CDR3 is TGTGCCAGCAGCTTAGTGGGAGGGGAACAGGACTATGGCTACACCTTC.

This clonotype was seen more than once but under ten times. The chain couples TRBV12-3 or TRBV12-4 to TRBJ2-5; D is unresolved. The V end lost 3 bases, the J end lost 2 bases, and 13 bases lay between the germline ends. The CDR3 consists of 15 residues. The CDR3 here is CASSFSAAFQETQYF. The CDR3 DNA reads as TGTGCCAGCAGTTTTTCCGCGGCCTTTCAAGAGACCCAGTACTTC.

The CDR3 region has the DNA TGCAGTGCTAACCGGGACTACCAAGAGACCCAGTACTTC. Protein sequence: CSANRDYQETQYF. The rearrangement joins TRBV20-1 to TRBJ2-5, with D possibly matching TRBD2 (6 bases). Germline loops: CDR1 DFQATT, CDR2 SNEGSKA (reference sequence). Trimming cost V 4 bases and J 0 bases, with 9 bases left between them. This CDR3 comprises 13 residues.

This clonotype was recorded at least ten times. The chain is built from TRBV4-3 and TRBJ2-1, with D perhaps TRBD2 (6 bases). Germline V lookup: CDR1 LGHNA, CDR2 YSLEER. The CDR3 runs 15 residues. The germline V and J ends were trimmed by 1 base and 2 bases, with 9 bases remaining between them. The CDR3 sequence: CASSQVEGPYNEQFF. CDR3 DNA: TGCGCCAGCAGCCAAGTGGAGGGCCCCTACAATGAGCAGTTCTTC.

The chain carries TRBV9 and TRBJ2-7; TRBD2 might be the D (5 bases). The CDR3 is made up of 15 amino acids. Deletions cut 0 bases from V and 5 bases from J, with 15 bases between. The germline CDR1 and CDR2 sequences are SGDLS and YYNGEE. CDR3 loop: CASSVGAASPNEQYF. The CDR3 DNA reads as TGTGCCAGCAGCGTAGGGGCCGCTAGCCCCAACGAGCAGTACTTC.

This clonotype was seen ten or more times. The chain recombines TRBV4-1 with TRBJ2-3, with 11 bases identical to TRBD2. V shed 2 bases, J shed 0 bases, and the junction held 10 bases outside the gene matches. Germline assignment: CDR1 MGHRA and CDR2 YSYEKL. The CDR3 totals 19 residues. The CDR3 DNA follows: TGCGCCAGCAGCCAAACGACTAGCGGGATTACTACTAGCACAGATACGCAGTATTTT. This sequence encodes CASSQTTSGITTSTDTQYF.

This clonotype occurred many times. As DNA, the CDR3 is TGTGCCAGCAGCTATCCGGGACCAGTAATCGGTGAGCAGTTCTTC. Translating it yields CASSYPGPVIGEQFF. The chain is built from TRBV11-2 and TRBJ2-1; the D call may be TRBD1 or TRBD2 (5 bases each). From germline, CDR1 is SGHAT and CDR2 FQNNGV. Trimming took 4 bases from V and 9 from J, leaving 19 bases between them. This CDR3 is built from 15 residues. The full variable domain, rest sourced from reference TRBV11-2 and TRBJ2-1, is EAGVAQSPRYKIIEKRQSVAFWCNPISGHATLYWYQQILGQGPKLLIQFQNNGVVDDSQLPKDRFSAERLKGVDSTLKIQPAKLEDSAVYLCASSYPGPVIGEQFFGPGTRLTVL.

This clonotype was seen ten or more times. The V and J genes are TRBV3-1 and TRBJ2-2; 9 bases line up with TRBD2. Germline lookup yields CDR1 LGHDT and CDR2 YNNKEL (reference sequence). The CDR3 spans 20 residues. Trimming removed 6 bases from V and 1 base from J; junction bases left unmatched: 18. CDR3 in DNA: TGTGCCAGCAGTCATATCGAGGCCCTAGCGGGACCGGGGAACACCGGGGAGCTGTTTTTT. It codes for CASSHIEALAGPGNTGELFF.

This clonotype was recorded a few times. The V and J genes are TRBV9 and TRBJ2-2; no reliable D call. CDR3 size: 12 residues. Germline V gene sequence: CDR1 SGDLS, CDR2 YYNGEE. V gave up 4 bases and J gave up 3 bases, with 4 bases separating them. CDR3 region: CASSSYTGELFF. The CDR3 DNA reads TGTGCCAGCAGCTCTTACACCGGGGAGCTGTTTTTT.

This clonotype was seen repeatedly, ten times or more. The junction and the germline gene differ at one end; a read error may be behind it. The chain links TRBV11-2 to TRBJ2-7, with 11 bases identical to TRBD2. The CDR3 sequence is 15 residues long. Germline V gene lookup returns CDR1 SGHAT and CDR2 FQNNGV. In DNA form, the CDR3 reads TGTGCCAGCAGCTTAGAGGGACTAGCGGTCTACGTGCAGTACTTC. It is translated as CASSLEGLAVYVQYF.

This clonotype showed up many times. V is TRBV14 and J is TRBJ2-7; D remains ambiguous. The CDR3 is 13 residues long. Germline-derived CDR1 and CDR2 are SGHDN and FVKESK. V was cut by 1 base and J by 6 bases, with 10 bases left in between. The CDR3 is CASSQVGWAEQYF. The CDR3 DNA reads as TGTGCCAGCAGCCAAGTTGGGTGGGCCGAGCAGTACTTC. The full variable domain, in which reference TRBV14 and TRBJ2-7 provide the parts outside the CDR3, is EAGVTQFPSHSVIEKGQTVTLRCDPISGHDNLYWYRRVMGKEIKFLLHFVKESKQDESGMPNNRFLAERTGGTYSTLKVQPAELEDSGVYFCASSQVGWAEQYFGPGTRLTVT.

Comments on this clonotype: A much larger clone sits a single nucleotide away, making a read error possible. The chain joins TRBV6-2 or TRBV6-3 to TRBJ2-7; 7 bases match TRBD1. J lost 8 bases, V lost 5 bases, and 6 bases had no gene match. This CDR3 spans 12 amino acids. Germline V CDR1 and CDR2: MNHEY, SVGEGT. CDR3 sequence (DNA): TGTGCCAGCAGTCTCACAGGGGACAAGCAGTACTTC. This sequence encodes CASSLTGDKQYF.

The sample holds many counts of this clonotype. This chain joins TRBV11-2 and TRBJ2-1; weak D call: TRBD2 (6 bases). The ends were cut back, 1 base at V and 2 bases at J, with 6 bases in the middle. This CDR3 spans 14 amino acids. Germline-derived CDR1 and CDR2 are SGHAT and FQNNGV. CDR3 nucleotide sequence: TGTGCCAGCAGCTTAGGCGGGGCCTACAATGAGCAGTTCTTC. This translates into CASSLGGAYNEQFF.

This chain uses TRBV28 with TRBJ2-3; D is perhaps TRBD1 or TRBD2 (5 bases each). Germline lookup yields CDR1 MDHEN and CDR2 SYDVKM. The CDR3 totals 17 residues. V lost 6 bases, J lost 0 bases, and 19 bases lay in between. CDR3 residues: CASSEIRGFTSTDTQYF. As DNA, the CDR3 is TGTGCCAGCAGCGAGATACGGGGCTTTACTAGCACAGATACGCAGTATTTT. Full variable domain (rest looked up from reference TRBV28 and TRBJ2-3): DVKVTQSSRYLVKRTGEKVFLECVQDMDHENMFWYRQDPGLGLRLIYFSYDVKMKEKGDIPEGYSVSREKKERFSLILESASTNQTSMYLCASSEIRGFTSTDTQYFGPGTRLTVL.

This clonotype was counted ten times or more. CDR3 loop: CAIRDRAVGQYF. DNA for the CDR3: TGTGCCATACGGGACCGAGCTGTCGGGCAGTACTTC. The J gene is TRBJ2-7, the V gene TRBV2, with D possibly being TRBD1 or TRBD2 (5 bases each). This CDR3 comprises 12 residues. Germline loops: CDR1 SNHLY, CDR2 FYNNEI. With 10 bases removed from V and 9 bases from J, the gap between germline ends came to 19 bases.

This clonotype occurred many times. V gene TRBV4-3 combines with J gene TRBJ2-1, with 12 positions matching TRBD2. The CDR3 has 16 residues. Germline loops: CDR1 LGHNA, CDR2 YSLEER. V was pared by 2 bases and J by 8 bases, with 7 bases of the junction left unmatched. The CDR3 is CASSQLAGGPFDEQFF. In nucleotides, the CDR3 is TGCGCCAGCAGCCAACTAGCGGGAGGGCCTTTCGATGAGCAGTTCTTC.

This clonotype was observed at least ten times. The chain employs TRBV7-2 and TRBJ2-7, with 9 bases lining up with TRBD2. Germline trimming cut 3 bases from V and 5 bases from J; bases unmatched to any gene: 8. This CDR3 is built from 15 residues. Germline assignment: CDR1 SGHTA and CDR2 FQGNSA. CDR3 region: CASSFFSGSPNEQYF. Written as DNA, the CDR3 is TGTGCCAGCAGCTTCTTTAGCGGGAGTCCCAACGAGCAGTACTTC. The full variable domain, rest sourced from reference TRBV7-2 and TRBJ2-7, is GAGVSQSPSNKVTEKGKDVELRCDPISGHTALYWYRQSLGQGLEFLIYFQGNSAPDKSGLPSDRFSAERTGGSVSTLTIQRTQQEDSAVYLCASSFFSGSPNEQYFGPGTRLTVT.